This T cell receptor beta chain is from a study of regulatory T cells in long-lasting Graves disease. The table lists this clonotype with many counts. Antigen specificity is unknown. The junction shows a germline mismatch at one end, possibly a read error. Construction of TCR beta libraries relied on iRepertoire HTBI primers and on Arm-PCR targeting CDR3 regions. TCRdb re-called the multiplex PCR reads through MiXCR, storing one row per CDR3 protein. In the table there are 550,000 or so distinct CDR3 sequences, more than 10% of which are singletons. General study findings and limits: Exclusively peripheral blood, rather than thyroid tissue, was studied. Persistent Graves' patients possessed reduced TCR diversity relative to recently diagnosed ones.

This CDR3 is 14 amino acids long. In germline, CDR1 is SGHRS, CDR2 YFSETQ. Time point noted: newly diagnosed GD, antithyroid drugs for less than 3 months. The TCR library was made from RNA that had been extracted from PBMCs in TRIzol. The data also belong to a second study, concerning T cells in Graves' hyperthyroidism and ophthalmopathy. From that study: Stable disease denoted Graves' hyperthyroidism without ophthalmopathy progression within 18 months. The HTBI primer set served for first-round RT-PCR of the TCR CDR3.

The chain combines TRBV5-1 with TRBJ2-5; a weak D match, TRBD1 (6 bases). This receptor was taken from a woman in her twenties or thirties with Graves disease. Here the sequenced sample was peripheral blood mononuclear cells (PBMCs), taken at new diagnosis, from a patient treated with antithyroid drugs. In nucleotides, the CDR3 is TGTGCCAGCAGCTTGGGGACACTACAAGAGACCCAGTACTTC. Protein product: CASSLGTLQETQYF.